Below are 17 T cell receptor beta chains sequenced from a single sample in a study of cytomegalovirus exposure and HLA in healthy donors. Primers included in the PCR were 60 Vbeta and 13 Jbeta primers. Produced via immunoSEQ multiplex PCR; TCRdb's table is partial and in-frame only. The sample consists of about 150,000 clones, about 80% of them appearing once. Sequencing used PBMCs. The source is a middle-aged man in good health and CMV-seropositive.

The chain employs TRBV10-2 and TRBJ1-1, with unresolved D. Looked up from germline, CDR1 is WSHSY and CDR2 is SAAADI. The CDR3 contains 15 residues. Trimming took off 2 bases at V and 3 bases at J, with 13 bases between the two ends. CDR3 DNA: TGCGCCAGCAGTGAGAGTCGCCGCGGGTACACTGAAGCTTTCTTT. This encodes CASSESRRGYTEAFF.

CDR3 in amino acids: CASSADGGLGYEQYF. The DNA of the CDR3 is TGTGCCAGTAGTGCCGACGGAGGCCTAGGGTACGAGCAGTACTTC. V gene TRBV19 combines with J gene TRBJ2-7; the D gene is possibly TRBD2 (5 bases). V shed 5 bases and J shed 4 bases, with 18 bases lying between them. CDR3 length: 15 amino acids. Germline-derived CDR1 and CDR2 are LNHDA and SQIVND (reference sequence).

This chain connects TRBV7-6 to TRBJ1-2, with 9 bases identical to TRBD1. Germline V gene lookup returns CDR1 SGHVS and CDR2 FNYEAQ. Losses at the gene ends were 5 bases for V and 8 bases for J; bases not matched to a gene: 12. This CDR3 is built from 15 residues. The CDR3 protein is CASSPSLTGGAGYTF. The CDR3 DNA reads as TGTGCCAGCAGCCCCTCCTTGACAGGGGGGGCCGGCTACACCTTC. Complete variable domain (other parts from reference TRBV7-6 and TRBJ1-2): GAGVSQSPRYKVTKRGQDVALRCDPISGHVSLYWYRQALGQGPEFLTYFNYEAQQDKSGLPNDRFSAERPEGSISTLTIQRTEQRDSAMYRCASSPSLTGGAGYTFGSGTRLTVV.

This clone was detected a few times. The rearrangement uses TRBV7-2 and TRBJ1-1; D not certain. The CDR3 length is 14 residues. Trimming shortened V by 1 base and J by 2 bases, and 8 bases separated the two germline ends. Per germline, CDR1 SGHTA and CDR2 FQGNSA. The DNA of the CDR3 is TGTGCCAGCAGCTTAGGGCACGCCAACACTGAAGCTTTCTTT. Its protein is CASSLGHANTEAFF.

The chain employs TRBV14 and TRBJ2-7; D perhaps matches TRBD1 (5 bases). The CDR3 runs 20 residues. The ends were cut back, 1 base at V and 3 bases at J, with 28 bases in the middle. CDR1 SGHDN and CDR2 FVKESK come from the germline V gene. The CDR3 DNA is TGTGCCAGCAGCCAAGCTTGGACACCGGTATTCTCGGGCAAGAACTACGAGCAGTACTTC. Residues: CASSQAWTPVFSGKNYEQYF.

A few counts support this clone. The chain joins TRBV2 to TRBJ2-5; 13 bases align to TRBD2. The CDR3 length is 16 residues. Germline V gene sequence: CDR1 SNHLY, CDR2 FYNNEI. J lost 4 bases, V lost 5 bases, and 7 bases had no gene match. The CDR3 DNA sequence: TGTGCCAGCAGTCCCAGGACTAGCGGGAGACGAGAGACCCAGTACTTC. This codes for CASSPRTSGRRETQYF.

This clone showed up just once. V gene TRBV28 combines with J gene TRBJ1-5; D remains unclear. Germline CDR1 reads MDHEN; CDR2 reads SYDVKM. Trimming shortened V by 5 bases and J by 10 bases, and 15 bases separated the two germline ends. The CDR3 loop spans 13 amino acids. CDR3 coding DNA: TGTGCCAGCAGTACAGCTGTAATCGAACCCCAGCATTTT. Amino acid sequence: CASSTAVIEPQHF.

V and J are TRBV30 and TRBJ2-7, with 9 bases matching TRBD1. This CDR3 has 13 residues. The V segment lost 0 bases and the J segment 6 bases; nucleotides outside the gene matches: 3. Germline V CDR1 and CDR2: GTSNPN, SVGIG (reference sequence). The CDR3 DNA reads TGTGCCTGGAGTGTCGGGACAGGGAGCGAGCAGTACTTC. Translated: CAWSVGTGSEQYF.

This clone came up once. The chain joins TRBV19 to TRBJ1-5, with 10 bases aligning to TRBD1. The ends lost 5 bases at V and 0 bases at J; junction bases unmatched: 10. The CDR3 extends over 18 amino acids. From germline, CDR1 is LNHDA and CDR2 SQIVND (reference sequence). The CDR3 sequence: CASSGRDRGSISNQPQHF. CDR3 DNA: TGTGCCAGTAGTGGCCGGGACAGGGGTTCGATTAGCAATCAGCCCCAGCATTTT.

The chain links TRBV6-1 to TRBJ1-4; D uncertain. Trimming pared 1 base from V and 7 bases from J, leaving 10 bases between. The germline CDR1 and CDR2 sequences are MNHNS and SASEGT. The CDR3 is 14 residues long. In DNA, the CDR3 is TGTGCCAGCAGTGAAGGATGGGGAGGTGAAAAACTGTTTTTT. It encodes CASSEGWGGEKLFF.

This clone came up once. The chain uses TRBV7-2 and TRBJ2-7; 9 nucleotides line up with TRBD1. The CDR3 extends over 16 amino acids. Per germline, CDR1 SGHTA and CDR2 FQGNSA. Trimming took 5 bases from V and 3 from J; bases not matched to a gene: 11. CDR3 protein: CASSADLGQGDYEQYF. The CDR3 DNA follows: TGTGCCAGCAGCGCCGACCTGGGACAGGGAGACTACGAGCAGTACTTC.

The CDR3 is CASSLQGAPSNQPQHF. The DNA for the CDR3 is TGTGCCAGCAGCCTTCAGGGGGCGCCTAGCAATCAGCCCCAGCATTTT. The rearrangement links TRBV28 to TRBJ1-5; TRBD1 agrees at 8 bases. Germline lookup yields CDR1 MDHEN and CDR2 SYDVKM. CDR3 length equals 16 residues. V lost 6 bases to trimming and J lost 0 bases; unmatched junction nucleotides: 7. The full variable domain, with the rest looked up from reference TRBV28 and TRBJ1-5, is DVKVTQSSRYLVKRTGEKVFLECVQDMDHENMFWYRQDPGLGLRLIYFSYDVKMKEKGDIPEGYSVSREKKERFSLILESASTNQTSMYLCASSLQGAPSNQPQHFGDGTRLSIL.

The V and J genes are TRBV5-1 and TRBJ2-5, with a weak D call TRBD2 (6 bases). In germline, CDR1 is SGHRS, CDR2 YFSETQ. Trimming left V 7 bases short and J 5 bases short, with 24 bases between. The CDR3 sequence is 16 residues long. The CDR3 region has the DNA TGCGCCAGCCGGGGAGGATCTTCTCCCAATGCTGAGACCCAGTACTTC. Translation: CASRGGSSPNAETQYF.

CDR3 region: CASSLGGTSGVDTQYF. The CDR3 DNA sequence: TGCGCCAGCAGCTTGGGAGGGACTAGCGGGGTCGATACGCAGTATTTT. The genes are TRBV5-1 and TRBJ2-3; 13 nucleotides align to TRBD2. The CDR3 runs 16 residues. The germline V gene has CDR1 SGHRS and CDR2 YFSETQ. J lost 6 bases, V lost 0 bases, and 4 bases had no gene match.

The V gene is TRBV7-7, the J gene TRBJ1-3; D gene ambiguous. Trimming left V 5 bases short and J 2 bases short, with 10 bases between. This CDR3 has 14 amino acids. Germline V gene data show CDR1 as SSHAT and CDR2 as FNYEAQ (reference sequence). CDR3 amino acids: CASSTDIPGNTIYF. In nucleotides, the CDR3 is TGTGCCAGCAGCACCGACATCCCTGGAAACACCATATATTTT.

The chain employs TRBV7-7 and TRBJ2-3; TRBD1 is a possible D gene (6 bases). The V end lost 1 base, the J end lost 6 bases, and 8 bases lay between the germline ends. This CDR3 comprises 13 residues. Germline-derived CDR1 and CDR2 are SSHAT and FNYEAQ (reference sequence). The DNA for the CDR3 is TGTGCCAGCAGCTTAGGGGGGCAGGATACGCAGTATTTT. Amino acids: CASSLGGQDTQYF.

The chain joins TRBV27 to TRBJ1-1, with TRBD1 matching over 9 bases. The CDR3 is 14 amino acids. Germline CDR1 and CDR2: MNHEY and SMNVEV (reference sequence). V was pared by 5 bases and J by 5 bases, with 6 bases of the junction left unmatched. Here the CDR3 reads CASSRDRATTEAFF. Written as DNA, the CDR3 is TGTGCCAGCAGTCGGGACAGGGCAACTACTGAAGCTTTCTTT.